This is a list of T cell receptor beta chains from one sample in a study of blood T cell repertoires in COVID-19. Only in-frame clones appear in the TCRdb table, and some are missing; sequencing was by immunoSEQ multiplex PCR. The data contain roughly 150,000 clones, 75% to 85% of them singletons. Sequencing was done on a sample of peripheral blood. All receptors come from a man aged 55 to 70 with acute or convalescent COVID-19. The CDR3 runs from the conserved cysteine through the conserved F or W.

J gene: TRBJ1-1
V gene: TRBV19
CDR3 protein: CASSIDHWRQNTEAFF

J gene: TRBJ2-2
V gene: TRBV7-2
CDR3 protein: CASSATGTGGSTGELFF

J gene: TRBJ1-3
V gene: TRBV9
CDR3 protein: CASSVTVTGDFSGNTIYF

J gene: TRBJ2-5
V gene: TRBV12-3/TRBV12-4
CDR3 protein: CASRATGEGTQYF

J gene: TRBJ1-2
V gene: TRBV19
CDR3 protein: CASSMARTGGYTF

J gene: TRBJ2-7
V gene: TRBV2
CDR3 protein: CASSTARGSSYEQYF

J gene: TRBJ2-3
V gene: TRBV6-5
CDR3 protein: CASSYSRDTDTQYF

J gene: TRBJ2-5
V gene: TRBV29-1
CDR3 protein: CSASPGQQETQYF

J gene: TRBJ2-1
V gene: TRBV18
CDR3 protein: CASSDTQSVYGEQFF

J gene: TRBJ1-2
V gene: TRBV19
CDR3 protein: CASSILEGKANYGYTF

J gene: TRBJ1-5
V gene: TRBV19
CDR3 protein: CASSRTGNNQPQHF

J gene: TRBJ2-2
V gene: TRBV9
CDR3 protein: CASRAGWNTGELFF

J gene: TRBJ2-7
V gene: TRBV6-6
CDR3 protein: CASSYGQTYEQYF

J gene: TRBJ2-5
V gene: TRBV7-9
CDR3 protein: CASTRAQTQYF

J gene: TRBJ2-7
V gene: TRBV5-4
CDR3 protein: CASSLAGVRGDEQYF

J gene: TRBJ1-1
V gene: TRBV6-6
CDR3 protein: CASSPTRNTEAFF

J gene: TRBJ2-5
V gene: TRBV7-7
CDR3 protein: CASSLRSRVAGSRETQYF

J gene: TRBJ2-7
V gene: TRBV1
CDR3 protein: CTSSQGRF

J gene: TRBJ2-1
V gene: TRBV19
CDR3 protein: CASSIPPGMGEQFF

J gene: TRBJ2-7
V gene: TRBV4-2
CDR3 protein: CASSRAGTGGPEQYF

J gene: TRBJ1-6
V gene: TRBV4-2
CDR3 protein: CASSQGQGNSPLHF

J gene: TRBJ2-7
V gene: TRBV28
CDR3 protein: CASSFPPRDRGSYEQYF

J gene: TRBJ2-2
V gene: TRBV9
CDR3 protein: CASSVEASATGELFF

J gene: TRBJ1-5
V gene: TRBV10-3
CDR3 protein: CAIGTADNQPQHF

J gene: TRBJ1-1
V gene: TRBV7-2
CDR3 protein: CASSLDGGNTEAFF

J gene: TRBJ1-1
V gene: TRBV29-1
CDR3 protein: CSVAPQGPTEAFF

J gene: TRBJ1-3
V gene: TRBV4-3
CDR3 protein: CASSQDEVTSGNTIYF

J gene: TRBJ1-1
V gene: TRBV7-9
CDR3 protein: CASSLGDSNTEAFF

J gene: TRBJ2-7
V gene: TRBV5-1
CDR3 protein: CASSSGSRTGLEQYF

J gene: TRBJ2-3
V gene: TRBV6-2/TRBV6-3
CDR3 protein: CASSGMAGSDTQYF